Reported below is one T cell receptor beta chain. Its antigen is unidentified. One base away lies a much larger clone, so this may be a sequencing read error. J was trimmed by 1 base and V by 3 bases; bases with no gene match: 2. Per the germline V gene, CDR1 is MNHEY and CDR2 is SMNVEV (reference sequence). The CDR3 has 14 amino acids. This sample's time point: blood at routine non-recurrence follow-up after resection. This sample was included in a study of spatial heterogeneity in lung cancer. Study as a whole: Donors were around 70 untreated early-stage non-small cell lung cancer patients. An average of more than ten raw reads was observed per unique TCR and UMI combination.

Every TCR cDNA molecule bore a unique molecular identifier. TCRdb itself ran the 5' RACE reads through MiXCR, one entry per CDR3 protein. Among about 70,000 distinct CDR3 sequences listed, roughly 8.9% were seen once. Whole-study results and caveats: At resection, ubiquitous expanded tumor TCRs appeared in blood more than at follow-up.

The chain has TRBV27 and TRBJ1-1; 7 nucleotides align to TRBD1. Specimen: PBMCs, collected at follow-up. This sequence was found in a female donor with early-stage non-small cell lung cancer. The CDR3 protein is CASSFNRGNTEAFF. Written as DNA, the CDR3 is TGTGCCAGCAGTTTTAACAGGGGGAACACTGAAGCTTTCTTT.